This TCR beta chain was obtained from a study of T cell responses to AZD1222 COVID-19 vaccine. Study-level points and caveats: Increased Spike-specific TCR breadth and depth were observed after two AZD1222 doses. Along spike, vaccine-associated CD4 TCRs were found throughout, with dominance at 160-218 and 743-854.

TCRdb's table, derived via immunoSEQ multiplex PCR, lists solely in-frame clones and lacks some. Among tens of thousands of clones, 86% were seen once, and the ten largest hold about 9.5%. Worth noting for this clone: Its specificity is not known.

Germline-derived CDR1 and CDR2 are LNHDA and SQIVND (reference sequence). Trimming pared 9 bases from V and 2 bases from J, leaving 10 bases between. The CDR3 covers 12 residues. This chain joins TRBV19 and TRBJ1-2; D perhaps matches TRBD1 (6 bases). The source is an adult in good health. The specimen comprised peripheral blood, sampled on day 0 of AZD1222 vaccination. In nucleotides, the CDR3 is TGTGCCAGCACAGGGAAGAACTATGGCTACACCTTC. Encoded protein: CASTGKNYGYTF.